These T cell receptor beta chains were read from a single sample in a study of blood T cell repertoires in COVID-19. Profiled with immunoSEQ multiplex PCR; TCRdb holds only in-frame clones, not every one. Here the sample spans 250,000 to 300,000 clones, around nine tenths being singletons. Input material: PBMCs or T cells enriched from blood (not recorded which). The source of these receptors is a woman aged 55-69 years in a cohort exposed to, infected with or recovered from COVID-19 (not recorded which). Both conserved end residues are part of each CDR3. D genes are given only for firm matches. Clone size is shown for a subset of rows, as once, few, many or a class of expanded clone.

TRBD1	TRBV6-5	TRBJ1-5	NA	TGTGCCAGTCAGAACAGGGGTAATCAGCCCCAGCATTTT	CASQNRGNQPQHF
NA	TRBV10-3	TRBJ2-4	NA	TGTGCCATCAGTGGAGAGAGGCAGTACAAAAACATTCAGTACTTC	CAISGERQYKNIQYF
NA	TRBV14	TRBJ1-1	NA	TGTGCCAGCAGCCAAGATCGGCGGGGGGGAGCTTTCTTT	CASSQDRRGGAFF
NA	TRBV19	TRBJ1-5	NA	TGTGCCAGTACCGCCGGGGTGGCGGAGAATCAGCCCCAGCATTTT	CASTAGVAENQPQHF
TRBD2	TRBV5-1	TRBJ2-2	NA	TGCGCCAGCAATAGCGGGAGAGGGGCCGGCACCGGGGAGCTGTTTTTT	CASNSGRGAGTGELFF
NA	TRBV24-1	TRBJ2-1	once	TGTGCCACCAGTGATTCATTCCAAAGGACTCCTTACAATGAGCAGTTCTTC	CATSDSFQRTPYNEQFF
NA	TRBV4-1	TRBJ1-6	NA	TGCGCCAGCAGCCAAGAAGGAGGCTCCTATAATTCACCCCTCCACTTT	CASSQEGGSYNSPLHF
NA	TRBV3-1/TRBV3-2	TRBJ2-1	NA	TGTGCCAGCAGCCGGGACGGGAGCTACAATGAGCAGTTCTTC	CASSRDGSYNEQFF
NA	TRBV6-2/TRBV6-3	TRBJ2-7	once	TGTGCCAGCAGTTGGCAGGGTACCCACGAGCAGTACTTC	CASSWQGTHEQYF
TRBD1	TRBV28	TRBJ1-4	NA	TGTGCCAGCAGTTCGGTTGGGACAGGGTCCGAAAAACTGTTTTTT	CASSSVGTGSEKLFF
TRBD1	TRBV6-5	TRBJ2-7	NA	TGTGCCAGCAGGGACAGGGGTTTCGGCGAGCAGTACTTC	CASRDRGFGEQYF
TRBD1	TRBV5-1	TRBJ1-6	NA	TGCGCCAGCAGACCGGACAGGGCTAATTCACCCCTCCACTTT	CASRPDRANSPLHF
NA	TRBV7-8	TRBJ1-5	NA	TGTGCCAGCAGCTTGAGGGACATCAATCAGCCCCAGCATTTT	CASSLRDINQPQHF
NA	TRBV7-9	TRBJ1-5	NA	TGTGCCAGCAGCTCGGGGTGGGGTAATAGCAATCAGCCCCAGCATTTT	CASSSGWGNSNQPQHF
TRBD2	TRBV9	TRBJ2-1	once	TGTGCCAGCAGCCTCCTCGGGACTAGCGGTGGTGAGCAGTTCTTC	CASSLLGTSGGEQFF
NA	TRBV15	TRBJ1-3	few	TGTGCCACCAGCAGAGACGCAGGCACAAACACCATATATTTT	CATSRDAGTNTIYF
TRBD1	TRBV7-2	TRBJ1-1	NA	TGTGCCAGCAGCTCTCAAAAACCGACAGGGCTGAACACTGAAGCTTTCTTT	CASSSQKPTGLNTEAFF
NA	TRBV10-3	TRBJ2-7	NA	TGTGCCATCAGTAAGGGTGGGGGGTACGAGCAGTACTTC	CAISKGGGYEQYF
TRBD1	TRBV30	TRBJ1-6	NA	TGTGCCTGGACCCGACAGGGTTATTCACCCCTCCACTTT	CAWTRQGYSPLHF
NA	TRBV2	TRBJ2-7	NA	TGTGCCACGGTTCTAGAGGAGGGCTACGAGCAGTACTTC	CATVLEEGYEQYF
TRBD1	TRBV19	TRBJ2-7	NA	TGTGCCAGTCGTCAAACCACGGGACAGACCTACGAGCAGTACTTC	CASRQTTGQTYEQYF
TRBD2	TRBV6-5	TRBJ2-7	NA	TGTGCCAGCAGCTATACGGCGGGAGGCTCCTACGAGCAGTACTTC	CASSYTAGGSYEQYF
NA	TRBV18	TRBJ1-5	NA	TGTGCCAGCTCACCAGAGCAAAATCAGCCCCAGCATTTT	CASSPEQNQPQHF
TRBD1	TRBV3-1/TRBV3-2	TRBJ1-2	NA	TGTGCCAGCAGCCAAGGACAGGGTAGTATGGGCTACACCTTC	CASSQGQGSMGYTF
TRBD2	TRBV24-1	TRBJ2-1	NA	TGTGCCACCAGTGATCCTAGTTTGGGGACTAGCGGGAGTGATGAGCAGTTCTTC	CATSDPSLGTSGSDEQFF
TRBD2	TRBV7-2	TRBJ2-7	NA	TGTGCCAGCAGTTCTGCTAGCGGGGGCTCCTACGAGCAGTACTTC	CASSSASGGSYEQYF
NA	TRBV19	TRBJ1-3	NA	TGTGCCAGTGGGCGTGGGGGCGGGCAGTCTGGAAACACCATATATTTT	CASGRGGGQSGNTIYF
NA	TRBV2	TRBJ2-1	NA	TGTGCCAGCAGTGAAGCTCTAGTAGCTGAGCAGTTCTTC	CASSEALVAEQFF